These 20 T cell receptor beta chains share one sample of origin, sequenced in a study of blood T cell repertoires in COVID-19. The method was immunoSEQ multiplex PCR; TCRdb's version includes in-frame clones alone and lacks a portion of them. The table records approximately 40,000 clones, about nine tenths of them present only once. The sample comprised peripheral blood. The receptors derive from a man between 60 and 75 years old with acute or convalescent COVID-19.

The chain uses TRBV20-1 and TRBJ2-1; 9 positions match TRBD1. From germline, CDR1 is DFQATT and CDR2 SNEGSKA (reference sequence). The CDR3 runs 11 residues. Trimming at V came to 6 bases and at J to 7 bases, leaving 1 base not matched to a gene. This chain's CDR3 is CSAGTGNEQFF. The CDR3 bases are TGCAGTGCCGGGACAGGGAATGAGCAGTTCTTC.

The chain recombines TRBV11-2 with TRBJ2-2, with D possibly being TRBD2 (6 bases). Germline V gives CDR1 SGHAT, CDR2 FQNNGV. Trimming took 2 bases from V and 0 from J, leaving 10 bases between them. This CDR3 spans 16 amino acids. The CDR3: CASSLSGLTNTGELFF. CDR3 bases: TGTGCCAGCAGCTTATCAGGACTAACGAACACCGGGGAGCTGTTTTTT.

Only a few counts were recorded for this clone. The chain uses TRBV10-2 and TRBJ1-4, with TRBD1 as a possible D gene (6 bases). V was shortened by 4 bases and J by 4 bases, with 19 bases between the two germline ends. This CDR3 comprises 17 residues. The germline CDR1 and CDR2 sequences are WSHSY and SAAADI. In nucleotides, the CDR3 is TGCGCCAGCAGTGCGTCGAGGACAGCCTTAGATAATGAAAAACTGTTTTTT. Encoded protein: CASSASRTALDNEKLFF.

This chain joins TRBV14 and TRBJ2-2, with 7 bases that match TRBD1. Trimming at V came to 4 bases and at J to 12 bases, leaving 8 bases not matched to a gene. The CDR3 runs to 13 residues. The V gene's germline CDR1 is SGHDN and CDR2 FVKESK. The DNA for the CDR3 is TGTGCCAGCAGCCTCCTTACGACAGGGCAGCTGTTTTTT. Protein sequence: CASSLLTTGQLFF.

The rearrangement links TRBV5-4 to TRBJ2-7; 9 bases fit TRBD2. V trimming: 4 bases; J trimming: 0 bases; junction bases outside the gene matches: 5. Germline V lookup: CDR1 SGHNT, CDR2 YYREEE (reference sequence). The CDR3 sequence is 15 residues long. CDR3 in DNA: TGTGCCAGCAGCCCCAGCGGGAGGAGCTCCTACGAGCAGTACTTC. Translating gives CASSPSGRSSYEQYF.

This rearrangement joins TRBV5-1 to TRBJ2-5; D possibly corresponds to TRBD1 (5 bases). V shed 4 bases and J shed 4 bases, with 17 bases lying between them. The V gene's germline CDR1 is SGHRS and CDR2 YFSETQ. The CDR3 totals 15 residues. CDR3 sequence (DNA): TGCGCCAGCAGCGTGGTGATTGACAGACCAGAGACCCAGTACTTC. Its protein product is CASSVVIDRPETQYF.

The chain combines TRBV3-1 (or the pseudogene TRBV3-2) with TRBJ2-7; 7 bases fit TRBD2. Germline lookup yields CDR1 LGHDT and CDR2 YNNKEL (reference sequence). After removal of 0 bases from V and 7 bases from J, the junction contained 12 bases not matched to a gene. The CDR3 sequence is 16 residues long. CDR3 in DNA: TGTGCCAGCAGCCAAGATCCGGAGGGAGGGGTGAGAGAGCAGTACGTC. Its protein is CASSQDPEGGVREQYV.

This chain uses TRBV18 with TRBJ1-2; no clear D gene. V lost 3 bases to trimming and J lost 8 bases, with 22 bases between them. Per the germline V gene, CDR1 is KGHSH and CDR2 is LQKENI. This CDR3 has 16 residues. In nucleotides, the CDR3 is TGTGCCAGCTCACCCCCCCGGGCGGGCGGCCTGAGGGGCTACACCTTC. Protein: CASSPPRAGGLRGYTF.

V is TRBV7-8 and J is TRBJ1-5; 7 positions match TRBD1. With V trimmed by 0 bases and J by 2 bases, 13 bases remained unmatched. This CDR3 has 19 amino acids. Germline CDR1 reads SGHVS; CDR2 reads FQNEAQ. CDR3 amino acids: CASSLAVGQSHLGNQPQHF. In DNA form, the CDR3 reads TGTGCCAGCAGCTTAGCGGTGGGACAGTCTCATCTTGGCAATCAGCCCCAGCATTTT.

The rearrangement joins TRBV11-2 to TRBJ2-7; no definite D call. Per the germline V gene, CDR1 is SGHAT and CDR2 is FQNNGV. V lost 3 bases and J lost 0, with 12 bases in between. The CDR3 loop spans 15 amino acids. The CDR3 coding sequence is TGTGCCAGCAGCTTCTCGTTAGCCATCTCCTACGAGCAGTACTTC. Protein sequence: CASSFSLAISYEQYF. Combining the CDR3 with reference TRBV11-2 and TRBJ2-7 gives the whole variable domain EAGVAQSPRYKIIEKRQSVAFWCNPISGHATLYWYQQILGQGPKLLIQFQNNGVVDDSQLPKDRFSAERLKGVDSTLKIQPAKLEDSAVYLCASSFSLAISYEQYFGPGTRLTVT.

This clone was seen only once. This chain joins TRBV5-1 and TRBJ2-7, with unresolved D. Germline V gene data show CDR1 as SGHRS and CDR2 as YFSETQ. CDR3 length equals 13 residues. The V gene lost 0 bases and the J gene lost 3 bases, with 7 bases spanning the gap. CDR3 in amino acids: CASSLEPNYEQYF. The CDR3 DNA is TGCGCCAGCAGCTTGGAGCCAAACTACGAGCAGTACTTC.

J is TRBJ1-4 and V is TRBV18; the D gene is possibly TRBD1 (5 bases). Germline loops: CDR1 KGHSH, CDR2 LQKENI. This CDR3 is built from 15 residues. The V gene lost 3 bases and the J gene lost 6 bases, with 14 bases spanning the gap. The CDR3 nucleotides read TGTGCCAGCTCACCCGGCGCAGGGTATGATGAAAAACTGTTTTTT. Amino acid sequence: CASSPGAGYDEKLFF.

V gene TRBV7-8 combines with J gene TRBJ1-2; 11 nucleotides align to TRBD1. Germline CDR1 and CDR2: SGHVS and FQNEAQ. This CDR3 region has 16 residues. Trimming cost V 1 base and J 8 bases; bases outside gene matches: 9. The CDR3 loop is CASSLDLGTGGKGYTF. The CDR3 DNA reads TGTGCCAGCAGCTTAGACCTCGGGACAGGGGGAAAAGGCTACACCTTC.

The CDR3 loop is CSANDRLAGGYNEQFF. In nucleotides, the CDR3 is TGCAGTGCTAATGATAGGCTAGCGGGGGGTTACAATGAGCAGTTCTTC. The J gene is TRBJ2-1, the V gene TRBV20-1; 11 nucleotides match TRBD2. The CDR3 is 16 amino acids. V was pared by 4 bases and J by 4 bases, with 9 bases of the junction left unmatched. Per the germline V gene, CDR1 is DFQATT and CDR2 is SNEGSKA (reference sequence).

The J gene is TRBJ1-4, the V gene TRBV18, with D maybe TRBD1 (6 bases). Germline V gene data show CDR1 as KGHSH and CDR2 as LQKENI. V was cut by 6 bases and J by 6 bases, with 17 bases left in between. The CDR3 runs to 15 residues. This CDR3 reads CASSQTAGVDEKLFF. Here the CDR3 DNA reads TGTGCCAGCTCGCAAACGGCAGGGGTGGATGAAAAACTGTTTTTT.

The chain has TRBV5-6 and TRBJ1-2; D unresolved. The V gene lost 3 bases and the J gene lost 1 base, with 4 bases spanning the gap. CDR3 length equals 12 residues. Germline CDR1 SGHDT, CDR2 YYEEEE. The CDR3 sequence: CASSSGNYGYTF. The CDR3 nucleotides read TGTGCCAGCAGCTCCGGTAACTATGGCTACACCTTC.

This clone was counted between two and nine times. This sequence joins TRBV5-1 and TRBJ1-2; D gene ambiguous. V lost 4 bases and J lost 2, with 15 bases in between. Germline V gene lookup returns CDR1 SGHRS and CDR2 YFSETQ. There are 15 residues in the CDR3. The CDR3: CASSTQLSGNYGYTF. The CDR3 DNA follows: TGCGCCAGCAGCACACAGTTATCGGGGAACTATGGCTACACCTTC.

This rearrangement joins TRBV5-4 to TRBJ2-1; tentatively, D is TRBD1 (6 bases). Germline loops: CDR1 SGHNT, CDR2 YYREEE (reference sequence). The ends were cut back, 0 bases at V and 8 bases at J, with 9 bases in the middle. The CDR3 has 13 residues. This chain's CDR3 is CASSLADRHEQFF. The CDR3 DNA is TGTGCCAGCAGCTTGGCGGACAGACATGAGCAGTTCTTC.

This chain connects TRBV5-1 to TRBJ1-4; 7 bases match TRBD1. Trimming removed 4 bases from V and 7 bases from J; junction bases left unmatched: 10. Germline CDR1 reads SGHRS; CDR2 reads YFSETQ. This CDR3 has 15 residues. DNA of the CDR3: TGCGCCAGCAGCGGCGGGGGGACAGAGTCTGAAAAACTGTTTTTT. Encoded protein: CASSGGGTESEKLFF.

The rearrangement links TRBV19 to TRBJ2-3; possible D gene TRBD2, 7 bases. The CDR3 length is 13 residues. Germline V gene lookup returns CDR1 LNHDA and CDR2 SQIVND (reference sequence). V was pared by 8 bases and J by 6 bases, with 15 bases between. The CDR3, as DNA: TGTGCCAGTGGGGGGGCTAAAGGGGATACGCAGTATTTT. As protein: CASGGAKGDTQYF.